The rows below give T cell receptor beta chains drawn from one sample of a study of blood T cell repertoires in COVID-19. Profiling relied on immunoSEQ multiplex PCR, and the TCRdb table lists in-frame clones only, not all of them. This table holds around 250,000 clones, about 82% found once. Sequencing was performed on peripheral blood. All receptors come from an elderly man with acute or convalescent COVID-19. Both conserved end residues are part of each CDR3. D genes are given only for firm matches. Clone size is not always given. Where it is, it says once, few, many or a class for expanded clones.

v_gene: TRBV9; j_gene: TRBJ2-6; abundance: -; d_gene: TRBD1; CDR3aa: CASSARQGPFSGANVLTF; CDR3nt: TGTGCCAGCAGCGCCAGACAGGGTCCCTTCTCTGGGGCCAACGTCCTGACTTTC
v_gene: TRBV27; j_gene: TRBJ1-2; abundance: -; d_gene: TRBD1; CDR3aa: CASRGSGGGYGYTF; CDR3nt: TGTGCCAGCAGGGGGTCAGGGGGAGGCTATGGCTACACCTTC
v_gene: TRBV25-1; j_gene: TRBJ2-7; abundance: -; d_gene: TRBD1; CDR3aa: CASRGQGRNEQYF; CDR3nt: TGTGCCAGCAGAGGACAGGGGCGGAACGAGCAGTACTTC
v_gene: TRBV7-2; j_gene: TRBJ2-1; abundance: -; d_gene: TRBD2; CDR3aa: CASRRTSGGSSYNEQFF; CDR3nt: TGTGCCAGCAGACGGACTAGCGGGGGCTCCTCCTACAATGAGCAGTTCTTC
v_gene: TRBV5-1; j_gene: TRBJ1-5; abundance: -; d_gene: -; CDR3aa: CASSLGLGQSNQPQHF; CDR3nt: TGCGCCAGCAGCTTGGGGCTTGGACAGAGCAATCAGCCCCAGCATTTT
v_gene: TRBV12-3/TRBV12-4; j_gene: TRBJ2-4; abundance: -; d_gene: TRBD1; CDR3aa: CASSLAGTDIQYF; CDR3nt: TGTGCCAGCAGTTTAGCAGGGACAGACATTCAGTACTTC
v_gene: TRBV19; j_gene: TRBJ2-1; abundance: once; d_gene: -; CDR3aa: CASIDSRGDNEQFF; CDR3nt: TGTGCCAGTATAGACTCCCGAGGAGACAATGAGCAGTTCTTC
v_gene: TRBV14; j_gene: TRBJ2-2; abundance: -; d_gene: TRBD2; CDR3aa: CASSQVALASTGELFF; CDR3nt: TGTGCCAGCAGCCAAGTGGCACTAGCGAGCACCGGGGAGCTGTTTTTT
v_gene: TRBV5-1; j_gene: TRBJ2-3; abundance: -; d_gene: -; CDR3aa: CASSLSLLGSDTQYF; CDR3nt: TGCGCCAGCAGCTTGAGTCTGCTTGGCTCAGATACGCAGTATTTT
v_gene: TRBV7-2; j_gene: TRBJ1-1; abundance: -; d_gene: TRBD1; CDR3aa: CASSLGQGMAEAFF; CDR3nt: TGTGCCAGCAGCTTAGGACAGGGGATGGCTGAAGCTTTCTTT
v_gene: TRBV10-3; j_gene: TRBJ1-6; abundance: once; d_gene: TRBD1; CDR3aa: CAIRQGSDSPLHF; CDR3nt: TGTGCCATCAGACAGGGGTCTGATTCACCCCTCCACTTT
v_gene: TRBV5-1; j_gene: TRBJ2-1; abundance: -; d_gene: TRBD1; CDR3aa: CASSPGQGPYNEQFF; CDR3nt: TGCGCCAGCAGCCCTGGACAGGGGCCCTACAATGAGCAGTTCTTC
v_gene: TRBV19; j_gene: TRBJ1-1; abundance: -; d_gene: -; CDR3aa: CASSIGRGSAEAFF; CDR3nt: TGTGCCAGTAGTATCGGTAGGGGCTCGGCTGAAGCTTTCTTT
v_gene: TRBV7-2; j_gene: TRBJ1-6; abundance: few; d_gene: -; CDR3aa: CASRPTLGQLRNSPLHF; CDR3nt: TGTGCCAGCAGACCTACGCTCGGACAGCTTCGTAATTCACCCCTCCACTTT